The 27 T cell receptor beta chains reported below all come from one sample, sequenced in a study of T-cell memory formation after mild COVID-19. TCRdb reprocessed the 5' RACE reads via MiXCR and lists one record per CDR3 protein. The data show some 450,000 distinct CDR3 sequences, with roughly 18% seen just once and around a fifth held by the top ten. Input material: PBMCs or a T cell subset sorted from them (not recorded which). These TCRs come from a man younger than 35 who had mild COVID-19 (a few samples of this study predate the infection). Cell type and time point are not known.

The sample holds a few counts of this clonotype. The V call is TRBV28, the J call TRBJ2-2, with D maybe TRBD2 (6 bases). CDR1 is MDHEN and CDR2 is SYDVKM in the germline V gene. The CDR3 covers 13 residues. V was trimmed by 9 bases and J by 2 bases, leaving 10 bases between them. The CDR3 DNA follows: TGTGCCAGTCAGACTAGTAACACCGGGGAGCTGTTTTTT. This encodes CASQTSNTGELFF.

This clonotype has just a few counts. This chain's CDR3 is CASSSPSFRQGYSYEQYF. The CDR3 coding sequence is TGTGCCAGCAGCTCCCCCTCCTTCAGGCAGGGATACTCCTACGAGCAGTACTTC. V gene TRBV7-2 combines with J gene TRBJ2-7; weak D call: TRBD1 (5 bases). Germline lookup yields CDR1 SGHTA and CDR2 FQGNSA. This CDR3 spans 18 amino acids. V lost 4 bases and J 0 bases, leaving 22 bases between the germline ends.

The rearrangement joins TRBV11-3 to TRBJ2-1; perhaps TRBD1 as D (5 bases). The V gene's germline CDR1 is SGHNT and CDR2 YENEEA. The CDR3 extends over 17 amino acids. Trimming took 4 bases from V and 7 from J, leaving 23 bases between them. The CDR3 protein is CASSSRSGQGRSNEQFF. CDR3 DNA sequence: TGTGCCAGCAGCTCCAGATCGGGCCAGGGAAGGTCTAATGAGCAGTTCTTC. Full variable domain (rest looked up from reference TRBV11-3 and TRBJ2-1): EAGVVQSPRYKIIEKKQPVAFWCNPISGHNTLYWYLQNLGQGPELLIRYENEEAVDDSQLPKDRFSAERLKGVDSTLKIQPAELGDSAVYLCASSSRSGQGRSNEQFFGPGTRLTVL.

This clonotype was seen only a few times. This may be a read error: a much more frequent sequence differs by one nucleotide. The J gene is TRBJ1-3, the V gene TRBV20-1, with D maybe TRBD1 (6 bases). Deletions cut 1 base from V and 2 bases from J, with 6 bases between. The germline V gene encodes CDR1 DFQATT and CDR2 SNEGSKA (reference sequence). This CDR3 is 13 amino acids long. In DNA form, the CDR3 reads TGCAGTGCTAGAGCAGGGGCTGGAAACACCATATATTTT. Translation gives CSARAGAGNTIYF.

This clonotype was observed a few times. The gene calls are TRBV5-1 and TRBJ2-3; 7 nucleotides match TRBD1. Germline-derived CDR1 and CDR2 are SGHRS and YFSETQ. Trimming took 4 bases from V and 0 from J; bases not matched to a gene: 8. The length of the CDR3 is 16 residues. CDR3 amino acids: CASSPTTGISTDTQYF. CDR3 nucleotide sequence: TGCGCCAGCAGCCCTACGACAGGGATCAGCACAGATACGCAGTATTTT.

This clonotype has more than one count but fewer than ten. This sequence joins TRBV20-1 and TRBJ2-1, with TRBD2 matching 13 bases. Germline V gene data show CDR1 as DFQATT and CDR2 as SNEGSKA (reference sequence). This CDR3 is 20 amino acids long. J gave up 0 bases and V 0 bases, and 11 bases lay outside the gene matches. CDR3: CSARDPTGTSGASSYNEQFF. For the CDR3, the DNA is TGCAGTGCTAGAGACCCGACCGGGACTAGCGGGGCGAGCTCCTACAATGAGCAGTTCTTC.

This rearrangement joins TRBV5-4 to TRBJ2-3; D gene uncertain. Germline CDR1 is SGHNT and CDR2 is YYREEE (reference sequence). The CDR3 extends over 17 amino acids. V was cut by 0 bases and J by 1 base, with 15 bases left in between. CDR3 loop: CASSLALTLLRTDTQYF. The CDR3 nucleotides are TGTGCCAGCAGCTTGGCCTTAACTCTCCTTCGCACAGATACGCAGTATTTT.

CDR3 region: CASSATGTGNEQFF. The CDR3, as DNA: TGTGCCAGCAGTGCCACCGGAACAGGGAATGAGCAGTTCTTC. The V call is TRBV6-1, the J call TRBJ2-1, with D perhaps matching TRBD1 (6 bases). V dropped 4 bases and J dropped 7 bases, with 14 bases sitting between them. The CDR3 is 14 amino acids. Germline loops: CDR1 MNHNS, CDR2 SASEGT.

V is TRBV14 and J is TRBJ2-5; 9 bases agree with TRBD1. Germline CDR1 SGHDN, CDR2 FVKESK. After removal of 5 bases from V and 0 bases from J, the junction contained 16 bases not matched to a gene. The CDR3 spans 19 residues. CDR3 protein: CASSSFPGQGPFNQETQYF. The CDR3 DNA follows: TGTGCCAGCAGCTCCTTTCCGGGACAGGGACCCTTTAACCAAGAGACCCAGTACTTC.

This chain joins TRBV15 and TRBJ2-1, with D perhaps given as TRBD1 or TRBD2 (5 bases each). The germline CDR1 and CDR2 sequences are LNHNV and YYDKDF (reference sequence). V lost 5 bases to trimming and J lost 6 bases, with 5 bases between them. The CDR3 is made up of 11 amino acids. CDR3 residues: CATSGGNEQFF. In DNA, the CDR3 is TGTGCCACCAGCGGGGGCAATGAGCAGTTCTTC.

This clonotype was seen more than once but under ten times. V is TRBV19 and J is TRBJ2-3, with 7 bases that match TRBD2. The CDR3 is made up of 14 amino acids. After removal of 5 bases from V and 7 bases from J, the junction contained 9 bases not matched to a gene. CDR1 is LNHDA and CDR2 is SQIVND in the germline V gene (reference sequence). CDR3 loop: CASSGGDRENTQYF. DNA of the CDR3: TGTGCCAGTAGTGGGGGGGATAGGGAGAATACGCAGTATTTT.

This clonotype was detected only a few times. The rearrangement links TRBV6-5 to TRBJ1-1; TRBD1 agrees at 7 bases. In germline, CDR1 is MNHEY, CDR2 SVGAGI. The V gene end was trimmed by 6 bases and the J gene end by 3 bases; junction bases not matched to a gene: 7. The CDR3 runs to 14 residues. CDR3 in DNA: TGTGCCAGCAGGGGCAGGGGGGGGGACACTGAAGCTTTCTTT. Translation: CASRGRGGDTEAFF.

The chain recombines TRBV12-3 or TRBV12-4 with TRBJ1-5; 10 nucleotides align to TRBD1. The trim removed 5 bases at V and 5 bases at J, leaving 3 bases unmatched. CDR3 size: 14 residues. The CDR3 loop reads CASSRTGGYQPQHF. DNA for the CDR3: TGTGCCAGCAGTAGGACAGGGGGTTATCAGCCCCAGCATTTT.

The chain is built from TRBV20-1 and TRBJ2-7; maybe TRBD1 (6 bases). V lost 3 bases, J lost 2 bases, and 20 bases lay in between. CDR1 DFQATT and CDR2 SNEGSKA come from the germline V gene (reference sequence). The CDR3 has 16 amino acids. The CDR3 sequence: CSASRGTIDSAYEQYF. The CDR3 DNA follows: TGCAGTGCTAGTAGGGGGACGATAGACAGTGCCTACGAGCAGTACTTC.

This clonotype came up a few times. The V call is TRBV7-2, the J call TRBJ1-2; 7 bases fit TRBD1. CDR3 length equals 13 residues. Germline V gene data show CDR1 as SGHTA and CDR2 as FQGNSA. The trim removed 5 bases at V and 6 bases at J, leaving 6 bases unmatched. The CDR3 spells CASSLDRLHGYTF. CDR3 in DNA: TGTGCCAGCAGCCTGGACAGGCTCCATGGCTACACCTTC.

Only one count was recorded for this clonotype. The chain joins TRBV9 to TRBJ2-2, with D perhaps TRBD2 (5 bases). V lost 0 bases, J lost 2 bases, and 11 bases lay in between. Germline-derived CDR1 and CDR2 are SGDLS and YYNGEE. The CDR3 length is 16 residues. This CDR3 reads CASSVGTGINTGELFF. The CDR3 region has the DNA TGTGCCAGCAGCGTAGGGACGGGGATCAACACCGGGGAGCTGTTTTTT.

This chain links TRBV30 with TRBJ2-7; 7 nucleotides align to TRBD1. V was pared by 4 bases and J by 1 base, with 7 bases of the junction left unmatched. Germline V gene data show CDR1 as GTSNPN and CDR2 as SVGIG (reference sequence). There are 14 residues in the CDR3. The CDR3 nucleotides are TGTGCCTGGACGGCGGACAGGCATTCCTACGAGCAGTACTTC. This sequence encodes CAWTADRHSYEQYF.

This clonotype came up a few times. The chain links TRBV11-2 to TRBJ2-1, with 13 bases lining up with TRBD2. This CDR3 contains 16 residues. V dropped 3 bases and J dropped 2; count of bases not matched to a gene: 1. Germline-derived CDR1 and CDR2 are SGHAT and FQNNGV. In DNA form, the CDR3 reads TGTGCCAGCAGCTTGGGACTAGCGGGGACCTACAATGAGCAGTTCTTC. Amino acid sequence: CASSLGLAGTYNEQFF.

This clonotype has just a few counts. V gene TRBV3-1 combines with J gene TRBJ1-2; D is uncertain. Germline V lookup: CDR1 LGHDT, CDR2 YNNKEL (reference sequence). This CDR3 has 13 residues. Trimming cost V 5 bases and J 3 bases, with 10 bases left between them. CDR3 in DNA: TGTGCCAGCAGCTTTGACAAGCACTATGGCTACACCTTC. Its protein product is CASSFDKHYGYTF. Complete variable domain (other parts from reference TRBV3-1 and TRBJ1-2): DTAVSQTPKYLVTQMGNDKSIKCEQNLGHDTMYWYKQDSKKFLKIMFSYNNKELIINETVPNRFSPKSPDKAHLNLHINSLELGDSAVYFCASSFDKHYGYTFGSGTRLTVV.

This clonotype has ten or more counts. The chain employs TRBV7-9 and TRBJ2-5; perhaps TRBD2 as D (6 bases). V lost 5 bases and J 2 bases, leaving 12 bases between the germline ends. Germline lookup yields CDR1 SEHNR and CDR2 FQNEAQ (reference sequence). This CDR3 contains 14 residues. CDR3 loop: CASSPRDLQETQYF. Written as DNA, the CDR3 is TGTGCCAGCAGCCCGAGGGACTTACAAGAGACCCAGTACTTC.

This clonotype was observed a few times. The rearrangement uses TRBV29-1 and TRBJ2-7; D uncertain. The CDR3 is 12 residues long. Trimming cost V 5 bases and J 4 bases, with 12 bases left between them. Germline V gene data show CDR1 as SQVTM and CDR2 as ANQGSEA. CDR3 sequence (DNA): TGCAGCGTTTCGGTAGGACGTTACGAGCAGTACTTC. This translates into CSVSVGRYEQYF.

This rearrangement joins TRBV6-1 to TRBJ1-2; D gene unclear. V was cut by 6 bases and J by 4 bases, with 15 bases left in between. The V gene's germline CDR1 is MNHNS and CDR2 SASEGT. The CDR3 is 14 residues long. The CDR3 loop reads CASSELRQTYGYTF. The CDR3, as DNA: TGTGCCAGCAGCGAACTCAGGCAGACCTATGGCTACACCTTC.

This rearrangement joins TRBV11-1 to TRBJ1-1, with a weak D call TRBD1 (6 bases). Germline assignment: CDR1 SGHAT and CDR2 FQDESV (reference sequence). The V gene lost 5 bases and the J gene lost 7 bases, with 17 bases spanning the gap. This CDR3 has 14 residues. The CDR3 DNA follows: TGTGCCAGCAGCCCCCGCACAGGGTCAGGTGAAGCTTTCTTT. This gives the protein CASSPRTGSGEAFF.

This clonotype was seen ten or more times. The chain recombines TRBV18 with TRBJ2-7, with D possibly being TRBD1 (7 bases). The CDR3 loop spans 12 amino acids. V was clipped by 6 bases and J by 12 bases, with 18 bases between them. Per the germline V gene, CDR1 is KGHSH and CDR2 is LQKENI. CDR3 sequence (DNA): TGTGCCAGCTCTTCCCAAGGAGGGACAGCGTACGTC. Translating gives CASSSQGGTAYV.

V gene TRBV12-3 or TRBV12-4 combines with J gene TRBJ1-2; 10 nucleotides agree with TRBD1. The V gene end was trimmed by 5 bases and the J gene end by 8 bases; junction bases not matched to a gene: 8. CDR3 length equals 14 residues. The CDR3 DNA is TGTGCCAGCAGTCTCGACAGGGGGCGGGGAGGCTACACCTTC. As protein: CASSLDRGRGGYTF.

This chain links TRBV4-1 with TRBJ2-3; 9 bases map to TRBD1. This CDR3 is 16 amino acids long. Germline assignment: CDR1 MGHRA and CDR2 YSYEKL. V lost 3 bases, J lost 4 bases, and 8 bases stayed unmatched. The CDR3 here is CASSHLQGAGADTQYF. CDR3 DNA: TGCGCCAGCAGCCACCTACAGGGGGCAGGGGCAGATACGCAGTATTTT.

This clonotype was observed a handful of times. The chain is built from TRBV4-1 and TRBJ2-7; no reliable D call. Trimming shortened V by 0 bases and J by 3 bases, and 21 bases separated the two germline ends. The germline V gene has CDR1 MGHRA and CDR2 YSYEKL. The CDR3 loop spans 18 amino acids. In DNA form, the CDR3 reads TGCGCCAGCAGCCAAGAGGTCGAAGGAACTGCCGCGAACTACGAGCAGTACTTC. It yields the protein CASSQEVEGTAANYEQYF.